This T cell receptor beta chain was profiled in a study of blood T cell repertoires in COVID-19. Study-wide context: Italy, Spain and the United States were the sources of the convalescent and acute COVID-19 samples. PBMCs, B-cell-depleted T cells, or T cells provided the cDNA or gDNA that made up the material.

Per the study methods: Reference gene primer amplification in the assay estimated nucleated cell counts. Assay used: immunoSEQ multiplex PCR; TCRdb lists only in-frame clones, some missing. V and J calls and clone size are as listed in that table; D and trimming were resolved from the DNA. The sample consists of 150,000 to 200,000 clones, approximately 79% of them appearing once. The length of the CDR3 is 16 residues. From germline, CDR1 is LNHNV and CDR2 YYDKDF (reference sequence). Trimming pared 0 bases from V and 8 bases from J, leaving 17 bases between. Seattle enrolled patients during active infection and tracked them longitudinally.

This chain connects TRBV15 to TRBJ1-5; D gene unclear. The sequenced material came from peripheral blood. The sequence was collected from a woman aged 55 to 70 with COVID-19, enrolled during active disease. CDR3 loop: CATSREGLRGKEPQHF. The CDR3 coding sequence is TGTGCCACCAGCAGAGAGGGGTTAAGAGGGAAGGAGCCCCAGCATTTT.